A single count supports the clone carrying this TCR beta chain. Its antigen is currently unknown. A read error may account for a junction end that differs from germline. The V gene's germline CDR1 is MGHRA and CDR2 YSYEKL. The CDR3 spans 15 residues. TCRdb reprocessed the reads via MiXCR and lists one record per CDR3 protein. The sample shows tens of thousands of distinct CDR3 sequences, around 49% of them seen only once. The data belong to a study of T cell repertoires in cytomegalovirus infection. Study context: Signatures in public TCR beta sequences pointed to both CMV infection and matching HLA type.

The chain is built from TRBV4-1 and TRBJ1-4; D not resolved. The starting material was CD8+ T cells from cultured PBMCs, obtained from culture after CMV antigen stimulation. This TCR was recovered from a human donor in good health (CMV status not recorded). Some clones in this sample may be carry-over from other donors' samples. CDR3 nucleotide sequence: TGTGCCAGCAGCCTCAACACCAGGAAAAATGAAAAACTGTTTTTT. Translation: CASSLNTRKNEKLFF.